Listed below are T cell receptor beta chains from one sample, sequenced in a study of blood T cell repertoires in COVID-19. Measured with immunoSEQ multiplex PCR; TCRdb has only the in-frame clones, and not every one. There are 65,000 to 85,000 clones in the sample; more than 75% occur only once, and roughly a tenth lies in the top ten. The sequencing sample was made of peripheral blood. All receptors derive from a woman younger than 30 with acute or convalescent COVID-19. The conserved cysteine and the conserved F or W are not part of the CDR3 here.

CDR3 length	V gene	J gene	CDR3 protein
13	TRBV19	TRBJ1-1	ASSIGRGLNTEAF
11	TRBV7-9	TRBJ1-6	ASSPTGQSPLH
14	TRBV7-9	TRBJ1-3	ASSPWTESSGNTIY
12	TRBV18	TRBJ2-3	ASSNRGYPDTQY
13	TRBV11-2	TRBJ1-2	ASSHGQGASHGYT
11	TRBV12-3/TRBV12-4	TRBJ1-1	ASSKGGGTEAF
14	TRBV3-1/TRBV3-2	TRBJ2-3	ASSQTTTSGTDTQY
13	TRBV4-1	TRBJ1-6	ASSQVRGRFSPLH
11	TRBV30	TRBJ1-1	AWSQSQNTEAF
12	TRBV6-5	TRBJ1-2	ASSYTGQGAGYT
16	TRBV2	TRBJ2-3	ASSEGYVRERTSGTQY
15	TRBV7-8	TRBJ2-3	ASSPVLLAGGGDTQY
13	TRBV6-2/TRBV6-3	TRBJ1-6	ASSTGSDEVSPLH
14	TRBV5-1	TRBJ2-1	ASSYIPGLAYNEQF
12	TRBV6-6	TRBJ1-6	ASSSWAGNSPLH
14	TRBV4-1	TRBJ2-1	ASSQRVAGSYNEQF
11	TRBV6-4	TRBJ1-1	ASSKGADTEAF
11	TRBV7-9	TRBJ2-3	ASSPSSTDTQY
12	TRBV19	TRBJ2-3	ASSLDRVTDTQY
12	TRBV7-2	TRBJ2-4	ASSHDYRGNIQY
10	TRBV28	TRBJ1-2	ASSRPGDGYT
13	TRBV2	TRBJ2-5	ASSPRDRVLETQY
14	TRBV10-3	TRBJ2-1	AISDPGLAVYNEQF
10	TRBV6-1	TRBJ1-2	ASSEDSYGYT
17	TRBV6-6	TRBJ2-3	ASSPTGLSSGRRGDTQY
15	TRBV2	TRBJ2-4	ASSEKVAGGLKNIQY
13	TRBV4-1	TRBJ1-3	ASSRLQGPGNTIY
13	TRBV6-2/TRBV6-3	TRBJ2-6	ASSYRHSGANVLT
12	TRBV5-4	TRBJ2-3	ASSFLAGSDTQY
12	TRBV5-1	TRBJ2-5	ASSLVTGQETQY
15	TRBV2	TRBJ2-5	ASRASGKPGAEETQY
12	TRBV3-1/TRBV3-2	TRBJ1-2	ASSHQAGGGGYT
11	TRBV3-1/TRBV3-2	TRBJ2-7	ASSQEAAYEQY
14	TRBV25-1	TRBJ2-5	ASSEYLGESSETQY
11	TRBV4-1	TRBJ2-7	ASSPGSGDEQY
15	TRBV5-4	TRBJ1-1	ASSLGGTVRADTEAF
12	TRBV5-1	TRBJ2-5	ASSLGQGGETQY
9	TRBV28	TRBJ1-1	ASSFGQIPF
13	TRBV28	TRBJ1-4	ASAGTQLRNEKLF
10	TRBV19	TRBJ1-1	AVRSTGLEAF
13	TRBV7-2	TRBJ2-4	ASSHRLAGLNIQY
12	TRBV29-1	TRBJ2-3	SGRLAGLTDTQY
14	TRBV6-5	TRBJ1-6	ASSYLGQGDNSPLH
15	TRBV28	TRBJ2-1	ASSLPTSGSSYNEQF
13	TRBV19	TRBJ1-5	ASSAFRQGGQPQH
12	TRBV2	TRBJ2-2	ASSGRRRTGELF
12	TRBV6-6	TRBJ1-1	ASSYGGSGTEAF
15	TRBV9	TRBJ2-6	ASSVGHANSGANVLT
10	TRBV12-3/TRBV12-4	TRBJ2-5	ASSRPGETQY
11	TRBV4-1	TRBJ2-5	ASSQASKETQY
15	TRBV29-1	TRBJ2-4	SVRILESGVAKNIQY
12	TRBV30	TRBJ1-2	AWSRRRINYGYT